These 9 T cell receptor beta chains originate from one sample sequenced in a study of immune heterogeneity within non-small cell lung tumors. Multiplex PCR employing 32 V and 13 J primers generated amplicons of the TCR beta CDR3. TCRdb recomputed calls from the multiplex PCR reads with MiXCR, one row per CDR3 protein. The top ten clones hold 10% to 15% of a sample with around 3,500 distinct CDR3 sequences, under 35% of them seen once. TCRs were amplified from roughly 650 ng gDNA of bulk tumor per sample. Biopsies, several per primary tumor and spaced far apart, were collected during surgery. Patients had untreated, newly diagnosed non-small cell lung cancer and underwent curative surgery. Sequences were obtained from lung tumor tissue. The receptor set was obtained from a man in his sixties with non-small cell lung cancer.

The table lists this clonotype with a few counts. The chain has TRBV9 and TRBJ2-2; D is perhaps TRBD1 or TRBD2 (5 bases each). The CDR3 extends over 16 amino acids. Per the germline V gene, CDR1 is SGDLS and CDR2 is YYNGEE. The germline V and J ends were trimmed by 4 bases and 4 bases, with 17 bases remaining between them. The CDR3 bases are TGTGCCAGCAGCCCAGGGCGGGCCACGGGCACCGGGGAGCTGTTTTTT. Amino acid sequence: CASSPGRATGTGELFF.

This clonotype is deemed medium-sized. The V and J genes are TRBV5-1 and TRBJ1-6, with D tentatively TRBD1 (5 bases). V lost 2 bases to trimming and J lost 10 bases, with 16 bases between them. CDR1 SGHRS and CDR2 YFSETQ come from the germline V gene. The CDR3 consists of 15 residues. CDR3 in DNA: TGCGCCAGCAGCTTAGGTCGAAGGGGCTCATCACCCCTCCACTTT. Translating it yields CASSLGRRGSSPLHF.

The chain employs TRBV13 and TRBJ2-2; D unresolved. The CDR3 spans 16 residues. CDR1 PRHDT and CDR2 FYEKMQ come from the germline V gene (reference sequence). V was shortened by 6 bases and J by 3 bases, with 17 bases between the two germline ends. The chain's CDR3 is CASSSPGPTDTGELFF. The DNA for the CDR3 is TGTGCCAGCAGTTCACCGGGCCCCACGGACACCGGGGAGCTGTTTTTT.

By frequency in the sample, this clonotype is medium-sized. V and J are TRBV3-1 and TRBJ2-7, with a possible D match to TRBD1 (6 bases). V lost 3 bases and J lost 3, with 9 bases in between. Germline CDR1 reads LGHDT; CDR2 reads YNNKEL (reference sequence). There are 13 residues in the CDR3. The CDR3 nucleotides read TGTGCCAGCAGCCACGTCAGGGGCTACGAGCAGTACTTC. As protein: CASSHVRGYEQYF.

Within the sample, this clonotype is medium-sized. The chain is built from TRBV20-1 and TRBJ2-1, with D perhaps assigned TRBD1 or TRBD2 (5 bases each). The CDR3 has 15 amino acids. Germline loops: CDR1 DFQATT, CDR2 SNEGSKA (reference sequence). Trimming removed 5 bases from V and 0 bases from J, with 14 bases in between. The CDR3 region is CSAFIGTRSYNEQFF. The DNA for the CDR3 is TGCAGTGCTTTCATCGGGACCCGCTCCTACAATGAGCAGTTCTTC.

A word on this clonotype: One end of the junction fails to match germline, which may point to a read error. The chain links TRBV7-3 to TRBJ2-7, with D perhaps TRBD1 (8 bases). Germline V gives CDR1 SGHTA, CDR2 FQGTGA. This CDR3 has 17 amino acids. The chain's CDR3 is CDSSLTGGDRGRGEQYF. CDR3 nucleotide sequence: TGTGACAGCAGCTTAACAGGGGGGGACAGAGGTCGGGGCGAGCAGTACTTC.

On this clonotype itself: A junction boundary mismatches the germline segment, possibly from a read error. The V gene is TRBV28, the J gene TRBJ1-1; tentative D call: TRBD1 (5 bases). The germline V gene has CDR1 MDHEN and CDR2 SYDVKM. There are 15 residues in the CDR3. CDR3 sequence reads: CASSLAGWADTESFF. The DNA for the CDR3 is TGTGCCAGCAGTCTGGCAGGGTGGGCGGACACTGAATCTTTCTTT.

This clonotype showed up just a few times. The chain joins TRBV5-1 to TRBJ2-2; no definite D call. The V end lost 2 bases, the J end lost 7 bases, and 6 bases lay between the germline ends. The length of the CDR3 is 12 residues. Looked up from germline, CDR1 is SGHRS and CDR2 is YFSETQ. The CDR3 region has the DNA TGCGCCAGCAGCTTAAGACACGGGGAGCTGTTTTTT. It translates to CASSLRHGELFF.

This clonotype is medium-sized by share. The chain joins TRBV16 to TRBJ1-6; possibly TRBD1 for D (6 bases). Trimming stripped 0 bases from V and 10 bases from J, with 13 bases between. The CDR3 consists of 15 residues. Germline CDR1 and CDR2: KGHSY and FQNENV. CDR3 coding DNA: TGTGCCAGCAGCCAATCGGGCAGGGGAAGATCACCCCTCCACTTT. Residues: CASSQSGRGRSPLHF.